The clone carrying this TCR beta chain was counted a single time. Its antigen remains unknown. This record comes from a study of T cell responses to AZD1222 COVID-19 vaccine. Study-wide findings and caveats: At study baseline, merely six AZD1222 recipients were seropositive.

The CDR3 is 14 amino acids. Trimming removed 4 bases from V and 4 bases from J, with 14 bases in between. Germline CDR1 is SGHNT and CDR2 is YYREEE (reference sequence). The table came from immunoSEQ multiplex PCR; TCRdb's copy has only in-frame clones and leaves some out. Among about 150,000 clones, roughly nine tenths were seen once, and the ten largest hold around 1.4%. The rearrangement uses TRBV5-4 and TRBJ1-1; maybe TRBD1 (6 bases). Sequences were derived from peripheral blood, sampled on day 0 of AZD1222 vaccination. The TCR sequence derives from an adult in good health. CDR3 DNA: TGTGCCAGCAGCCGCGAGGGGGTAATCACTGAAGCTTTCTTT. This encodes CASSREGVITEAFF.